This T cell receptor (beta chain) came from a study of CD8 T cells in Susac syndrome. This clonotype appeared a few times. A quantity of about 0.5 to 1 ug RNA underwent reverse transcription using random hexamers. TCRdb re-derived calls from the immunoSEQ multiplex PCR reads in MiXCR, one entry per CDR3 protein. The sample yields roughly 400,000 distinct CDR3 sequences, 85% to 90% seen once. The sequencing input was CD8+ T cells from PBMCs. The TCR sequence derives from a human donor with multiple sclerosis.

The CDR3 loop is CASSYYQGSPQHF. In DNA form, the CDR3 reads TGTGCCAGCAGTTACTATCAAGGGTCCCCCCAGCATTTT. V usage is TRBV6-6 and J usage is TRBJ1-5; D not certain. This CDR3 has 13 residues. With 1 base removed from V and 10 bases from J, the gap between germline ends came to 11 bases. CDR1 MNHNY and CDR2 SVGAGI come from the germline V gene (reference sequence).